Presented here are 23 T cell receptor beta chains from one specimen sequenced in a study of T cell responses to AZD1222 COVID-19 vaccine. The repertoire was sequenced with immunoSEQ multiplex PCR; TCRdb's copy has only in-frame clones and lacks some. The sample includes 150,000 to 200,000 clones, about nine tenths seen only once; the top ten take about 3%. The starting material was peripheral blood, obtained on day 0 of MenACWY control vaccination. These receptors were obtained from an adult in good health.

V gene TRBV20-1 combines with J gene TRBJ2-3, with 9 bases that match TRBD2. CDR1 DFQATT and CDR2 SNEGSKA come from the germline V gene (reference sequence). The junction had 1 base not matched to a gene; V was cut back by 3 bases and J by 0 bases. The CDR3 loop spans 14 amino acids. The chain's CDR3 is CSASAGGSTDTQYF. The CDR3 coding sequence is TGCAGTGCTAGTGCGGGGGGGAGCACAGATACGCAGTATTTT.

This chain joins TRBV29-1 and TRBJ2-3, with 8 bases lining up with TRBD2. The germline CDR1 and CDR2 sequences are SQVTM and ANQGSEA. CDR3 length equals 12 residues. After removal of 8 bases from V and 3 bases from J, the junction contained 4 bases not matched to a gene. The CDR3 region has the DNA TGCAGCTCCGGGGGGGCGACAGATACGCAGTATTTT. It is translated as CSSGGATDTQYF.

The chain combines TRBV7-2 with TRBJ1-6; D remains unclear. This CDR3 has 12 amino acids. Between the trimmed V and J ends, which lost 5 bases and 8 bases, there was a span of 7 bases. Germline V gives CDR1 SGHTA, CDR2 FQGNSA. CDR3 in amino acids: CASSSSHSPLHF. For the CDR3, the DNA is TGTGCCAGCAGCAGCAGCCATTCACCCCTCCACTTT.

This chain joins TRBV5-1 and TRBJ2-5, with D tentatively TRBD1 or TRBD2 (5 bases each). V lost 3 bases to trimming and J lost 2 bases, with 17 bases between them. The CDR3 runs to 16 residues. The germline gives CDR1 SGHRS, CDR2 YFSETQ. CDR3 sequence reads: CASSWGWAESQETQYF. CDR3 in DNA: TGCGCCAGCAGCTGGGGGTGGGCGGAAAGTCAAGAGACCCAGTACTTC.

This rearrangement joins TRBV27 to TRBJ1-6; D may be TRBD1 (5 bases). The CDR3 has 13 amino acids. Trimming removed 0 bases at V and 15 bases at J, with 12 bases between. The V gene's germline CDR1 is MNHEY and CDR2 SMNVEV (reference sequence). The CDR3: CASSLSTGLGLHF. The CDR3 DNA reads as TGTGCCAGCAGTTTATCGACGGGACTAGGCCTCCACTTT.

In its sample, this clone was seen once. The chain is built from TRBV28 and TRBJ1-1; D possibly corresponds to TRBD1 (5 bases). The CDR3 is 17 amino acids. The germline V gene encodes CDR1 MDHEN and CDR2 SYDVKM. Between the trimmed V and J ends, which lost 6 bases and 0 bases, there was a span of 20 bases. DNA for the CDR3: TGTGCCAGCAGCTTGGACACAGACTCCAACATGAACACTGAAGCTTTCTTT. Translated, it gives CASSLDTDSNMNTEAFF.

The chain employs TRBV6-5 and TRBJ2-4; TRBD1 matches 9 bases. V lost 6 bases and J lost 15; bases outside the gene matches: 9. Germline V lookup: CDR1 MNHEY, CDR2 SVGAGI. The CDR3 is made up of 12 amino acids. The CDR3 protein is CASRRTGGSWYF. The DNA of the CDR3 is TGTGCCAGCAGGCGTACAGGGGGCAGTTGGTACTTC.

The J gene is TRBJ1-3, the V gene TRBV30; a possible D gene is TRBD1 (5 bases). The CDR3 has 17 amino acids. In germline, CDR1 is GTSNPN, CDR2 SVGIG (reference sequence). Trimming stripped 2 bases from V and 1 base from J, with 18 bases between. CDR3 nucleotides: TGTGCCTGGAGTTCCTCACGGAGGGGTTTTTCTGGAAACACCATATATTTT. This translates into CAWSSSRRGFSGNTIYF.

The count of this clone is one. The chain employs TRBV7-6 and TRBJ1-3; no firm D call. The germline V and J ends were trimmed by 0 bases and 2 bases, with 5 bases remaining between them. Germline-derived CDR1 and CDR2 are SGHVS and FNYEAQ. The CDR3 totals 14 residues. CDR3 region: CASSLAAAGNTIYF. The CDR3 DNA follows: TGTGCCAGCAGCTTAGCTGCAGCTGGAAACACCATATATTTT.

This clone has just a few counts. This chain connects TRBV14 to TRBJ1-6, with D perhaps matching TRBD1 (5 bases). Trimming removed 0 bases from V and 6 bases from J, with 12 bases in between. The CDR3 length is 16 residues. Germline CDR1 and CDR2: SGHDN and FVKESK. The CDR3 region has the DNA TGTGCCAGCAGCCAAGAATTGGGGCTACCTAATTCACCCCTCCACTTT. Its protein product is CASSQELGLPNSPLHF.

The V and J genes are TRBV30 and TRBJ2-7, with 7 bases lining up with TRBD2. The CDR3 runs to 15 residues. Germline values: CDR1 GTSNPN, CDR2 SVGIG (reference sequence). The junction had 15 bases not matched to a gene; V was cut back by 3 bases and J by 7 bases. The CDR3 coding sequence is TGTGCCTGGAGCCCTTTGGGGGAGGGAAGGAGAGAGCAGTACTTC. This gives the protein CAWSPLGEGRREQYF.

V gene TRBV28 combines with J gene TRBJ1-4; tentatively, D is TRBD1 (6 bases). The germline gives CDR1 MDHEN, CDR2 SYDVKM. V dropped 3 bases and J dropped 13 bases, with 12 bases sitting between them. The CDR3 runs to 12 residues. The CDR3 bases are TGTGCCAGCAGTTTCCGCCGAGGGGGACTGTTTTTT. It translates to CASSFRRGGLFF.

V usage is TRBV7-2 and J usage is TRBJ1-2, with D hard to call. The CDR3 runs to 14 residues. CDR1 and CDR2 (germline): SGHTA, FQGNSA. V was clipped by 0 bases and J by 4 bases, with 9 bases between them. The CDR3 is CASSLAEGIYGYTF. For the CDR3, the DNA is TGTGCCAGCAGCTTAGCGGAGGGTATCTATGGCTACACCTTC.

The genes are TRBV3-1 (or the pseudogene TRBV3-2) and TRBJ2-1; TRBD1 or TRBD2 may be the D gene (6 bases each). Germline CDR1 is LGHDT and CDR2 is YNNKEL (reference sequence). The CDR3 runs 15 residues. V was clipped by 1 base and J by 7 bases, with 14 bases between them. The CDR3 reads CASSQGGGSRNEQFF. CDR3 in DNA: TGTGCCAGCAGCCAAGGAGGGGGGAGCAGGAATGAGCAGTTCTTC.

The chain joins TRBV5-4 to TRBJ2-7, with 10 bases lining up with TRBD1. Germline trimming cut 4 bases from V and 4 bases from J; bases unmatched to any gene: 2. This CDR3 is 13 amino acids long. Germline V gene data show CDR1 as SGHNT and CDR2 as YYREEE (reference sequence). Written as DNA, the CDR3 is TGTGCCAGCAGCCTGGACAGGGGGTACGAGCAGTACTTC. It is translated as CASSLDRGYEQYF.

The J gene is TRBJ2-3, the V gene TRBV14, with 8 bases identical to TRBD2. V lost 6 bases, J lost 4 bases, and 6 bases stayed unmatched. Germline V gene sequence: CDR1 SGHDN, CDR2 FVKESK. This CDR3 comprises 14 residues. CDR3 coding DNA: TGTGCCAGCAGTCCGTCGGGGGGGGCAGATACGCAGTATTTT. Residues: CASSPSGGADTQYF.

The rearrangement uses TRBV19 and TRBJ1-1; 9 nucleotides match TRBD1. Germline CDR1 is LNHDA and CDR2 is SQIVND (reference sequence). The CDR3 runs 17 residues. V was clipped by 3 bases and J by 1 base; unmatched bases: 9. The CDR3 DNA follows: TGTGCCAGTAGTATGGGATACAGGGGGCCGGGGAACACTGAAGCTTTCTTT. This translates into CASSMGYRGPGNTEAFF.

The chain uses TRBV11-2 and TRBJ1-2; tentatively, D is TRBD1 (5 bases). CDR3 length: 14 amino acids. Germline V gene sequence: CDR1 SGHAT, CDR2 FQNNGV. V was trimmed by 0 bases and J by 6 bases, leaving 11 bases between them. The CDR3 DNA sequence: TGTGCCAGCAGCTTAGATCTATGGGACGATGGCTACACCTTC. It specifies CASSLDLWDDGYTF.

The genes are TRBV7-2 and TRBJ1-1; D perhaps matches TRBD1 (6 bases). Between the trimmed V and J ends, which lost 5 bases and 1 base, there was a span of 8 bases. This CDR3 has 13 amino acids. Germline CDR1 reads SGHTA; CDR2 reads FQGNSA. CDR3: CASSEQGNTEAFF. The CDR3 DNA reads TGTGCCAGCAGCGAACAGGGGAACACTGAAGCTTTCTTT.

This rearrangement joins TRBV28 to TRBJ1-1; D is unresolved. CDR1 and CDR2 (germline): MDHEN, SYDVKM. Trimming shortened V by 4 bases and J by 1 base, and 7 bases separated the two germline ends. The CDR3 consists of 13 residues. CDR3 coding DNA: TGTGCCAGCAGTTGGCCGGGGAACACTGAAGCTTTCTTT. Translated: CASSWPGNTEAFF. The full variable domain, its missing parts supplied by reference TRBV28 and TRBJ1-1, is DVKVTQSSRYLVKRTGEKVFLECVQDMDHENMFWYRQDPGLGLRLIYFSYDVKMKEKGDIPEGYSVSREKKERFSLILESASTNQTSMYLCASSWPGNTEAFFGQGTRLTVV.

The V and J genes are TRBV19 and TRBJ2-7, with D possibly being TRBD1 or TRBD2 (6 bases each). Per the germline V gene, CDR1 is LNHDA and CDR2 is SQIVND (reference sequence). V lost 1 base and J lost 3, with 13 bases in between. The CDR3 covers 15 residues. The CDR3 DNA reads TGTGCCAGTAGTATAGTGGGGGGCGATTTCTACGAGCAGTACTTC. It specifies CASSIVGGDFYEQYF.

The chain has TRBV7-9 and TRBJ2-1, with no clear D. From germline, CDR1 is SEHNR and CDR2 FQNEAQ (reference sequence). V gave up 1 base and J gave up 6 bases, with 13 bases separating them. This CDR3 has 15 residues. CDR3 in DNA: TGTGCCAGCAGCTTAGAGATCGGGCAGAGCAATGAGCAGTTCTTC. It specifies CASSLEIGQSNEQFF.

This clone was recorded once. V gene TRBV12-3 or TRBV12-4 combines with J gene TRBJ1-2; D is uncertain. The CDR3 consists of 13 residues. Trimming removed 5 bases at V and 7 bases at J, with 14 bases between. The CDR3 sequence: CASSLISRAGYTF. DNA of the CDR3: TGTGCCAGCAGTCTAATCTCACGCGCTGGCTACACCTTC.